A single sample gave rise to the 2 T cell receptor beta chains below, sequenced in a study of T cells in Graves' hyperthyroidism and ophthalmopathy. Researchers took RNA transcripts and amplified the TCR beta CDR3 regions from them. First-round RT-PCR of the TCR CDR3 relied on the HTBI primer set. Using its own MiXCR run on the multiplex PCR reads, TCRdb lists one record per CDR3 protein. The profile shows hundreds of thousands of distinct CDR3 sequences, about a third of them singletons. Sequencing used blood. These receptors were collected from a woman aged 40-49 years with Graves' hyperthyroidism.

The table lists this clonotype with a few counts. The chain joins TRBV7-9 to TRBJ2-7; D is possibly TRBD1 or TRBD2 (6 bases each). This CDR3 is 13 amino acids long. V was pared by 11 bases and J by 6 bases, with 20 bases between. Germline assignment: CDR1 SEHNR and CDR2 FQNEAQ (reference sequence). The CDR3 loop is CASVRGPLSEQYF. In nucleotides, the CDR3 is TGTGCCTCCGTCCGGGGGCCCTTAAGCGAGCAGTACTTC.

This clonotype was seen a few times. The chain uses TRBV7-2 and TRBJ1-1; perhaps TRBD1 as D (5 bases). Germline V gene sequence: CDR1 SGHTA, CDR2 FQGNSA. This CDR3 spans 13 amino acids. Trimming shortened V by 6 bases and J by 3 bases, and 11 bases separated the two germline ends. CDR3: CASSPGTYTEAFF. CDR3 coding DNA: TGTGCCAGCAGTCCCGGGACTTACACTGAAGCTTTCTTT.